This is a list of T cell receptor beta chains from one sample in a study of blood T cell repertoires in COVID-19. Generated by immunoSEQ multiplex PCR, the TCRdb table keeps only in-frame clones and is missing some. The sample records 30,000 to 40,000 clones, 89% being singletons. The sample consisted of peripheral blood. These receptors originate from a human donor in a cohort sampled during active COVID-19. Both conserved end residues are part of each CDR3. Fields, in order: CDR3 DNA, CDR3 protein, clone size, V gene, J gene, D gene. A D gene is named only where the DNA matches it firmly. Part of the rows lack a size; the others show once, few, many or a class for expanded clones.

CDR3 DNA: TGCGCCAGCAGTTCAGACAGGCTCTCTGGAAACACCATATATTTT; CDR3 protein: CASSSDRLSGNTIYF; clone size: -; V gene: TRBV10-1; J gene: TRBJ1-3; D gene: -
CDR3 DNA: TGTGCCAGCAGTCCAATGGGGCTGCCAAACAATGAGCAGTTCTTC; CDR3 protein: CASSPMGLPNNEQFF; clone size: -; V gene: TRBV25-1; J gene: TRBJ2-1; D gene: -
CDR3 DNA: TGTGCCAGTCAATCCGGGACAGGGGTGATGAACACTGAAGCTTTCTTT; CDR3 protein: CASQSGTGVMNTEAFF; clone size: once; V gene: TRBV27; J gene: TRBJ1-1; D gene: TRBD1
CDR3 DNA: TGTGCCAGCAGTTCCACCGGCGGGGAGCAGTACTTC; CDR3 protein: CASSSTGGEQYF; clone size: once; V gene: TRBV6-5; J gene: TRBJ2-7; D gene: -
CDR3 DNA: TGTGCCAGCTCACCACCGGGCAGGGGAAGCAATCAGCCCCAGCATTTT; CDR3 protein: CASSPPGRGSNQPQHF; clone size: -; V gene: TRBV18; J gene: TRBJ1-5; D gene: -
CDR3 DNA: TGTGCCAGCAGGGAGGCAGACTCCTACGAGCAGTACTTC; CDR3 protein: CASREADSYEQYF; clone size: -; V gene: TRBV2; J gene: TRBJ2-7; D gene: -
CDR3 DNA: TGTGCCAGCAGTTTTGAGGGGGGAGGGCGCGAGCAGTACTTC; CDR3 protein: CASSFEGGGREQYF; clone size: -; V gene: TRBV28; J gene: TRBJ2-7; D gene: -
CDR3 DNA: TGTGCCAGCAGCCCCCCAGCGGGGGCCCTGCGAAATGAGCAGTTCTTC; CDR3 protein: CASSPPAGALRNEQFF; clone size: -; V gene: TRBV9; J gene: TRBJ2-1; D gene: TRBD2
CDR3 DNA: TGCAGCGTTGTGGAGGGCCAAGGCATCGGGGGCAATCAGCCCCAGCATTTT; CDR3 protein: CSVVEGQGIGGNQPQHF; clone size: -; V gene: TRBV29-1; J gene: TRBJ1-5; D gene: -
CDR3 DNA: TGTGCCAGCAGCTTATTTCTAGCGGGACCCTACGAGCAGTACTTC; CDR3 protein: CASSLFLAGPYEQYF; clone size: -; V gene: TRBV7-2; J gene: TRBJ2-7; D gene: TRBD2
CDR3 DNA: TGTGCCAGCAGCTTGACAGCTCAGCCCCAGCATTTT; CDR3 protein: CASSLTAQPQHF; clone size: -; V gene: TRBV7-2; J gene: TRBJ1-5; D gene: -
CDR3 DNA: TGTGCCAGCAGTCCGAACTCCCAGGGGTGGGGCACAGATACGCAGTATTTT; CDR3 protein: CASSPNSQGWGTDTQYF; clone size: -; V gene: TRBV28; J gene: TRBJ2-3; D gene: -
CDR3 DNA: TGTGCCAGTAGCCAGGGACAGGGTTGGGGCACCGGGGAGCTGTTTTTT; CDR3 protein: CASSQGQGWGTGELFF; clone size: once; V gene: TRBV19; J gene: TRBJ2-2; D gene: TRBD1
CDR3 DNA: TGTGCCAGCAGCCGAGACAGCTCTGGGGCCAACGTCCTGACTTTC; CDR3 protein: CASSRDSSGANVLTF; clone size: -; V gene: TRBV5-4; J gene: TRBJ2-6; D gene: -
CDR3 DNA: TGCGCCAGCAGCTGGGGGACAGGGAATCAGCCCCAGCATTTT; CDR3 protein: CASSWGTGNQPQHF; clone size: once; V gene: TRBV5-1; J gene: TRBJ1-5; D gene: TRBD1
CDR3 DNA: TGTGCCAGCAGCTTAGTCGGGGGGCAAGACGGCTACACCTTC; CDR3 protein: CASSLVGGQDGYTF; clone size: -; V gene: TRBV11-2; J gene: TRBJ1-2; D gene: -
CDR3 DNA: TGTGCCAGCAGCCTAAGGGACAAGCCGAACACCGGGGAGCTGTTTTTT; CDR3 protein: CASSLRDKPNTGELFF; clone size: -; V gene: TRBV9; J gene: TRBJ2-2; D gene: -
CDR3 DNA: TGTGCCAGTAGTAAGAGTGGTATCAGGACAGGGGACTACGGGCAGTACTTC; CDR3 protein: CASSKSGIRTGDYGQYF; clone size: -; V gene: TRBV19; J gene: TRBJ2-7; D gene: TRBD1
CDR3 DNA: TGCGCCAGCAGCCAGGGACAGGGAATGGGGGAGACCCAGTACTTC; CDR3 protein: CASSQGQGMGETQYF; clone size: -; V gene: TRBV5-1; J gene: TRBJ2-5; D gene: TRBD1
CDR3 DNA: TGTGCCAGCAGCAGGCTAGCGGGATTGTTGGAGACCCAGTACTTC; CDR3 protein: CASSRLAGLLETQYF; clone size: -; V gene: TRBV11-2; J gene: TRBJ2-5; D gene: TRBD2
CDR3 DNA: TGTGCCAGCAGGGGCAGGGGGCACTCCTACGAGCAGTACTTC; CDR3 protein: CASRGRGHSYEQYF; clone size: -; V gene: TRBV2; J gene: TRBJ2-7; D gene: TRBD1
CDR3 DNA: TGCGCCAGCAGCCAAGGAGGGCTTGGCGGGGAGCTGTTTTTT; CDR3 protein: CASSQGGLGGELFF; clone size: -; V gene: TRBV4-1; J gene: TRBJ2-2; D gene: -
CDR3 DNA: TGTGCCTGGCTTCACGGCAGGGGACCCGTCGAGCAGTACTTC; CDR3 protein: CAWLHGRGPVEQYF; clone size: -; V gene: TRBV30; J gene: TRBJ2-7; D gene: -
CDR3 DNA: TGTGCCAGCAGCCAAGATGGGCAGCCTACTCCCTACGAGCAGTACTTC; CDR3 protein: CASSQDGQPTPYEQYF; clone size: -; V gene: TRBV3-1/TRBV3-2; J gene: TRBJ2-7; D gene: -
CDR3 DNA: TGTGCCAGCTCACCACCGGTTGTAAACTCAGATACGCAGTATTTT; CDR3 protein: CASSPPVVNSDTQYF; clone size: -; V gene: TRBV18; J gene: TRBJ2-3; D gene: -
CDR3 DNA: TGTGCCAGCAGTGAGACAGTGGGCAACTATGGCTACACCTTC; CDR3 protein: CASSETVGNYGYTF; clone size: -; V gene: TRBV6-1; J gene: TRBJ1-2; D gene: -
CDR3 DNA: TGTGCCATCAGTGAGAACCCAGGGGGCTACGAGCAGTACTTC; CDR3 protein: CAISENPGGYEQYF; clone size: -; V gene: TRBV10-3; J gene: TRBJ2-7; D gene: TRBD1
CDR3 DNA: TGTGCCAGCTCACCATCTGCGGAGACCCAGTACTTC; CDR3 protein: CASSPSAETQYF; clone size: -; V gene: TRBV18; J gene: TRBJ2-5; D gene: -
CDR3 DNA: TGTGCCAGCAGCCCTTTAGACAGGGCCAGCACTGAAGCTTTCTTT; CDR3 protein: CASSPLDRASTEAFF; clone size: -; V gene: TRBV7-6; J gene: TRBJ1-1; D gene: TRBD1
CDR3 DNA: TGTGCCATCAGCGGAGATGACAGGTCCGGCACTGAAGCTTTCTTT; CDR3 protein: CAISGDDRSGTEAFF; clone size: -; V gene: TRBV10-3; J gene: TRBJ1-1; D gene: -
CDR3 DNA: TGTGCCACCAGTGATTTGGAGACAGGGGGCGCAAGGGAAGAGACCCAGTACTTC; CDR3 protein: CATSDLETGGAREETQYF; clone size: -; V gene: TRBV24-1; J gene: TRBJ2-5; D gene: TRBD1
CDR3 DNA: TGTGCCAGCAGTCCCAACAGGGTCGAGCAGTACTTC; CDR3 protein: CASSPNRVEQYF; clone size: -; V gene: TRBV28; J gene: TRBJ2-7; D gene: -
CDR3 DNA: TGTGCCAGCAGTGATGGTAGGACAGGGGCTGAGCAGTTCTTC; CDR3 protein: CASSDGRTGAEQFF; clone size: once; V gene: TRBV6-1; J gene: TRBJ2-1; D gene: TRBD1
CDR3 DNA: TGTGCCAGCAGTCTAATCGGGACAGCCCTCCGGGGGCAGTTCTTC; CDR3 protein: CASSLIGTALRGQFF; clone size: -; V gene: TRBV27; J gene: TRBJ2-1; D gene: TRBD1
CDR3 DNA: TGTGCCAGCAGTGGTACAGTTAGCAATCAGCCCCAGCATTTT; CDR3 protein: CASSGTVSNQPQHF; clone size: few; V gene: TRBV28; J gene: TRBJ1-5; D gene: -
CDR3 DNA: TGCGCCAGCAGTCTTTCCGGGTCGATGATGAACACTGAAGCTTTCTTT; CDR3 protein: CASSLSGSMMNTEAFF; clone size: -; V gene: TRBV5-1; J gene: TRBJ1-1; D gene: -
CDR3 DNA: TGTGCCAGCAGTGAATTCGCGTCTGGGGCCAACGTCCTGACTTTC; CDR3 protein: CASSEFASGANVLTF; clone size: -; V gene: TRBV25-1; J gene: TRBJ2-6; D gene: -
CDR3 DNA: TGCGCCAGCAGCCCAGGGACAGCCAACACTGAAGCTTTCTTT; CDR3 protein: CASSPGTANTEAFF; clone size: -; V gene: TRBV4-1; J gene: TRBJ1-1; D gene: TRBD1
CDR3 DNA: TGTGCCAGCAGCGTAGAGCGGGGGAGTCCTAACTATGGCTACACCTTC; CDR3 protein: CASSVERGSPNYGYTF; clone size: -; V gene: TRBV9; J gene: TRBJ1-2; D gene: -
CDR3 DNA: TGTGCCACCAGTGGGGCGGGAGGGAACACCGGGGAGCTGTTTTTT; CDR3 protein: CATSGAGGNTGELFF; clone size: once; V gene: TRBV24-1; J gene: TRBJ2-2; D gene: TRBD2
CDR3 DNA: TGTGCCAGCAGTCCTCGGACTTATCGGGCCACAGATACGCAGTATTTT; CDR3 protein: CASSPRTYRATDTQYF; clone size: -; V gene: TRBV27; J gene: TRBJ2-3; D gene: -
CDR3 DNA: TGTGCCAGCAGTTTTGGGACAGGGGTAGGTCAGCCCCAGCATTTT; CDR3 protein: CASSFGTGVGQPQHF; clone size: -; V gene: TRBV28; J gene: TRBJ1-5; D gene: TRBD1
CDR3 DNA: TGTGCCAGCAGCTTAGACGGTAGCCGGATCTACAATGAGCAGTTCTTC; CDR3 protein: CASSLDGSRIYNEQFF; clone size: -; V gene: TRBV11-2; J gene: TRBJ2-1; D gene: -
CDR3 DNA: TGTGCCAGCAGCTTAGATTTTCTAAAAGAGACCCAGTACTTC; CDR3 protein: CASSLDFLKETQYF; clone size: -; V gene: TRBV11-2; J gene: TRBJ2-5; D gene: -
CDR3 DNA: TGTGCCAGCAGTCGGGGACAGAGGCGGGGTGAGCAGTACTTC; CDR3 protein: CASSRGQRRGEQYF; clone size: -; V gene: TRBV6-5; J gene: TRBJ2-7; D gene: -
CDR3 DNA: TGCGCCAGCAGCCGGGGGGTCCGGGGAGCTGGAAACACCATATATTTT; CDR3 protein: CASSRGVRGAGNTIYF; clone size: once; V gene: TRBV4-1; J gene: TRBJ1-3; D gene: -
CDR3 DNA: TGTGCCAGCTCACCACCGAATAGGCGCAGGGGTGAAGAGACCCAGTACTTC; CDR3 protein: CASSPPNRRRGEETQYF; clone size: -; V gene: TRBV18; J gene: TRBJ2-5; D gene: -
CDR3 DNA: TGTGCCAGCAGTGACATAGCGGGGGGTTTTGAGACCCAGTACTTC; CDR3 protein: CASSDIAGGFETQYF; clone size: -; V gene: TRBV2; J gene: TRBJ2-5; D gene: TRBD2
CDR3 DNA: TGCAGCGACGACGGGGCAGGGGGAAGAGCGAAGCAGTACTTC; CDR3 protein: CSDDGAGGRAKQYF; clone size: -; V gene: TRBV29-1; J gene: TRBJ2-7; D gene: TRBD1
CDR3 DNA: TGCGCCTGTGCGGACAGTGCCTACGAGCAGTACTTC; CDR3 protein: CACADSAYEQYF; clone size: -; V gene: TRBV10-2; J gene: TRBJ2-7; D gene: -